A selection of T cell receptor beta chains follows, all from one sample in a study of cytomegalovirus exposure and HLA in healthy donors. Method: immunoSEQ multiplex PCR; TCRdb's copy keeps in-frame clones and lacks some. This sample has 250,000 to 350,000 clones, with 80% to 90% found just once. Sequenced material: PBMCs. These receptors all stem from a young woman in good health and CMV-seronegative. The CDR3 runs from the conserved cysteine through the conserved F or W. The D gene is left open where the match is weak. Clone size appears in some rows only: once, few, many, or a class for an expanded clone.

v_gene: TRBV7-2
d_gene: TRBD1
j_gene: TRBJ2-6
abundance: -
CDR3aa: CASSPDRGLFSGANVLTF
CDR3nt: TGTGCCAGCAGCCCCGACAGGGGCCTATTCTCTGGGGCCAACGTCCTGACTTTC

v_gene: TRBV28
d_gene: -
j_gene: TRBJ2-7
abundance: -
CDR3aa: CASSPIPWAGNYEQYF
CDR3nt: TGTGCCAGCAGCCCTATCCCCTGGGCAGGGAACTACGAGCAGTACTTC

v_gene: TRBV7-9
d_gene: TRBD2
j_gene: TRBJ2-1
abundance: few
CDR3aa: CASSRTSGSSYNEQFF
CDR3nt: TGTGCCAGCAGCCGGACTAGCGGGAGCTCCTACAATGAGCAGTTCTTC

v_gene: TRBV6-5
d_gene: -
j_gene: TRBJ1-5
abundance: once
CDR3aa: CASSYSIQGQPQHF
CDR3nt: TGTGCCAGCAGTTACTCGATACAGGGTCAGCCCCAGCATTTT

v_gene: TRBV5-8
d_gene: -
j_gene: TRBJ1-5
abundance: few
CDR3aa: CASGYMGDQPQHF
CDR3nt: TGTGCCAGCGGATATATGGGAGATCAGCCCCAGCATTTT

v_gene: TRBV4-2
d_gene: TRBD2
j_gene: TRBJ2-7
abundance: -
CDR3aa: CASSQDLLAGGEQYF
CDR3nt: TGTGCCAGCAGCCAAGATCTGCTAGCGGGGGGGGAGCAGTACTTC

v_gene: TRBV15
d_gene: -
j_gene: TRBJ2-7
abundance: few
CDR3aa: CATSRDSSEQYF
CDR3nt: TGTGCCACCAGCAGAGACTCCTCCGAGCAGTACTTC

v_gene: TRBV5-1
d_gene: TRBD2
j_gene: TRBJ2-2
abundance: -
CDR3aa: CASSSHAELAGVTGELFF
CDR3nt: TGCGCCAGCAGCTCCCACGCGGAGCTAGCGGGAGTCACCGGGGAGCTGTTTTTT

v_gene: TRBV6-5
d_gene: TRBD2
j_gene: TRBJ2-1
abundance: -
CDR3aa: CASSYSGGSDGFF
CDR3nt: TGTGCCAGCAGTTACAGTGGCGGGAGTGATGGGTTCTTC

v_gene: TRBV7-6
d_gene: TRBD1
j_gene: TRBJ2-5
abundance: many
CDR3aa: CASSFGQGAETQYF
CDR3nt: TGTGCCAGCAGCTTCGGGCAGGGGGCCGAGACCCAGTACTTC

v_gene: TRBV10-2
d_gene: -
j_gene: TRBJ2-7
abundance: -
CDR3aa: CASSPGAVYEQYF
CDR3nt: TGCGCCAGCAGTCCAGGGGCGGTCTACGAGCAGTACTTC

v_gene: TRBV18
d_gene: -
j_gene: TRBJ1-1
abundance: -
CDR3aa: CASSPISQITEAFF
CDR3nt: TGTGCCAGCTCACCGATTAGCCAGATCACTGAAGCTTTCTTT

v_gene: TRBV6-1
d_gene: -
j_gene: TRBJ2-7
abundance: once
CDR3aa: CASRPLEGLDLLYF
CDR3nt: TGTGCCAGCAGGCCCCTGGAGGGGTTGGATTTGCTGTACTTC

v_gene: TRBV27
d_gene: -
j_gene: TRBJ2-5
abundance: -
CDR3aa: CASRAPGRLETQYF
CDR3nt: TGTGCCAGCAGAGCCCCGGGTCGGCTGGAGACCCAGTACTTC

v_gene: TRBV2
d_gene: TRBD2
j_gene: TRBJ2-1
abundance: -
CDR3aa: CASSEQGLNFNEQFF
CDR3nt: TGTGCCAGCAGTGAACAGGGACTAAACTTCAATGAGCAGTTCTTC

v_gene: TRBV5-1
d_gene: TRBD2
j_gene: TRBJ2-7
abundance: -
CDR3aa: CASSPRTSGLQAEQYF
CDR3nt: TGCGCCAGCAGCCCAAGGACTAGCGGGCTCCAGGCCGAGCAGTACTTC

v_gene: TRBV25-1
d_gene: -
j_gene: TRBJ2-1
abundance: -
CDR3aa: CASSDEVGGEQFF
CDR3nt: TGTGCCAGCAGTGACGAGGTAGGTGGCGAGCAGTTCTTC

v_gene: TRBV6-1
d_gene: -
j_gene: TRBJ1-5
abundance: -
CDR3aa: CASSEGKEARQHF
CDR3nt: TGTGCCAGCAGTGAAGGAAAAGAAGCTCGACAGCATTTT

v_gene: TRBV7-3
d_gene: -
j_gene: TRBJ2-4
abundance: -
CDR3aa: CASSLEGGFGIQYF
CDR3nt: TGTGCCAGCAGCTTAGAAGGGGGATTTGGCATTCAGTACTTC

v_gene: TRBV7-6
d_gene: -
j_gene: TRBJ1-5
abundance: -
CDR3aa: CASSFSDQPQHF
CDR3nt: TGTGCCAGCAGCTTTTCCGATCAGCCCCAGCATTTT

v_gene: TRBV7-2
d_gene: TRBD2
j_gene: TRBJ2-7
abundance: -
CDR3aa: CASSLVSGRDEQYF
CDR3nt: TGTGCCAGCAGCTTAGTTAGCGGGAGGGACGAGCAGTACTTC

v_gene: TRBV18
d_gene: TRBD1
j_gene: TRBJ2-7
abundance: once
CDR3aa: CASSLPGTGVYEQYF
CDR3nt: TGTGCCAGCTCACTTCCCGGGACAGGGGTCTACGAGCAGTACTTC

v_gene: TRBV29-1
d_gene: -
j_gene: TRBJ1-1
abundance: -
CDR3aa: CSVAPGEHTEAFF
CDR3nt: TGCAGCGTTGCTCCCGGGGAGCACACTGAAGCTTTCTTT

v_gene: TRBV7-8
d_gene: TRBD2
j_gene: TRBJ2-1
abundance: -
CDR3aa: CASSDWTSGRHNEQFF
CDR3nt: TGTGCCAGCAGCGACTGGACTAGCGGGAGGCACAATGAGCAGTTCTTC

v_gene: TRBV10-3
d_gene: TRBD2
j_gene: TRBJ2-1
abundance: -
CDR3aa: CAIRGLAEHNEQFF
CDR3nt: TGTGCCATCAGGGGACTAGCAGAACACAATGAGCAGTTCTTC

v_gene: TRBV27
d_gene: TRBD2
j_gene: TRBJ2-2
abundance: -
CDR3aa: CATTNRGASGRFGELFF
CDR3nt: TGTGCCACCACGAACAGGGGGGCTAGCGGGAGGTTTGGGGAGCTGTTTTTT

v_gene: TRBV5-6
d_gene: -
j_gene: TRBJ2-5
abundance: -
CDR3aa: CASSLDRKETQYF
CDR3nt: TGTGCCAGCAGCCTAGACAGAAAAGAGACCCAGTACTTC

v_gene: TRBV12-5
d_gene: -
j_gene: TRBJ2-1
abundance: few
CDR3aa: CASGYRGNEQFF
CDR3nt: TGTGCTAGTGGGTACCGGGGGAATGAGCAGTTCTTC

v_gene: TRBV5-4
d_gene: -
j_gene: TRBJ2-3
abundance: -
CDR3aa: CASSYRTLSTDTQYF
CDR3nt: TGTGCCAGCAGCTACCGGACTCTTTCCACAGATACGCAGTATTTT

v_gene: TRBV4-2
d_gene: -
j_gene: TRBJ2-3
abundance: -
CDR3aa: CASSQEGGGEADTQYF
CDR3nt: TGTGCCAGCAGCCAAGAAGGGGGCGGGGAGGCAGATACGCAGTATTTT

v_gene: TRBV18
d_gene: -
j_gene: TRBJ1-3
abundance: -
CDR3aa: CASSPSDWGSGNTIYF
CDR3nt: TGTGCCAGCTCACCTTCGGACTGGGGCTCTGGAAACACCATATATTTT

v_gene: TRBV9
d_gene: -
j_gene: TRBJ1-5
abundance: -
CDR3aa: CASSGPGSNQPQHF
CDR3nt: TGTGCCAGCAGCGGACCAGGTAGCAATCAGCCCCAGCATTTT

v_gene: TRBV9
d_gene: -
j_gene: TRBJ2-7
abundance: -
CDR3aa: CASSVGSDYYEQYF
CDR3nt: TGTGCCAGCAGCGTGGGTAGCGACTATTACGAGCAGTACTTC

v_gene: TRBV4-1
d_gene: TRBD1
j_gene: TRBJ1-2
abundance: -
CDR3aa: CASSQDITGDYGYTF
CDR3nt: TGCGCCAGCAGCCAAGACATAACAGGGGACTATGGCTACACCTTC

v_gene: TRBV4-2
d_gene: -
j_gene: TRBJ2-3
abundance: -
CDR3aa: CASSQDTNRVDTQYF
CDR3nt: TGTGCCAGCAGCCAAGATACAAACAGGGTGGATACGCAGTATTTT

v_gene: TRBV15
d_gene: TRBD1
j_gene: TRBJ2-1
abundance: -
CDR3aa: CATSRDQGDNEQFF
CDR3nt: TGTGCCACCAGCAGAGATCAGGGGGACAATGAGCAGTTCTTC

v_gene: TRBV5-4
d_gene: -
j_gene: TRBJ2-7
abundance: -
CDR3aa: CASSFGGAGQYF
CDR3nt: TGTGCCAGCAGCTTCGGAGGGGCAGGACAGTACTTC

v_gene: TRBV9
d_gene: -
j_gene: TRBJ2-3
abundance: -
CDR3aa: CASSPGSVGTDTQYF
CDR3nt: TGTGCCAGCAGCCCAGGTTCTGTCGGCACAGATACGCAGTATTTT

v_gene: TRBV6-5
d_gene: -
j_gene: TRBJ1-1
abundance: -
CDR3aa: CASSYQGFPATEAFF
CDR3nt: TGTGCCAGCAGTTACCAGGGTTTCCCTGCCACTGAAGCTTTCTTT

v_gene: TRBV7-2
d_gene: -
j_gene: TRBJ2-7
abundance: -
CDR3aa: CASSHRGRAEQYF
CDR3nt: TGTGCCAGCAGCCATCGCGGCCGAGCGGAACAGTACTTC

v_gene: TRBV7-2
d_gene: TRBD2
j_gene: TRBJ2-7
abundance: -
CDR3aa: CASSLLAGVPHEQYF
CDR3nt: TGTGCCAGCAGCCTACTAGCGGGAGTTCCACACGAGCAGTACTTC

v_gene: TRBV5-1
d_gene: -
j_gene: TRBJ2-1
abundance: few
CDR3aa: CASSLGQDYNEQFF
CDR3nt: TGCGCCAGCAGCTTGGGACAGGACTACAATGAGCAGTTCTTC

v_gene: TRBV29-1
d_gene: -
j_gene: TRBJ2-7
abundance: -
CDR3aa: CSVLLVRATYEQYF
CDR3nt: TGCAGCGTTCTACTGGTCAGGGCAACCTACGAGCAGTACTTC

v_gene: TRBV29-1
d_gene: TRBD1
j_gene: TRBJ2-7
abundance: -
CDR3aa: CSVRGQGASEQYF
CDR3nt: TGCAGCGTTAGGGGACAGGGGGCGTCGGAGCAGTACTTC

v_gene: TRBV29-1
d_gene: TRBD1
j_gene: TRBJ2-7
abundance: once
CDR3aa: CSAVGQGAYEQYF
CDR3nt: TGCAGCGCCGTGGGGCAGGGGGCCTACGAGCAGTACTTC

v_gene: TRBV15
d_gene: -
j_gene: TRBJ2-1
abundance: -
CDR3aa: CATSSLPLYNEQFF
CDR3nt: TGTGCCACCAGCAGCCTACCCCTTTACAATGAGCAGTTCTTC

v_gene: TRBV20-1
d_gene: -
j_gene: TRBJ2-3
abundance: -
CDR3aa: CSALRGDTQYF
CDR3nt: TGCAGTGCCCTCCGCGGAGATACGCAGTATTTT

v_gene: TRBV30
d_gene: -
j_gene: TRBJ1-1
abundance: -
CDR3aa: CAWSVTGSTEAFF
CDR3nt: TGTGCCTGGAGTGTTACAGGGTCCACTGAAGCTTTCTTT

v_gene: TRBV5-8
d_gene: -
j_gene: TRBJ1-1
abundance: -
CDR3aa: CASSLGRRRTEAFF
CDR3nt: TGTGCCAGCAGCTTGGGACGGAGGAGGACTGAAGCTTTCTTT

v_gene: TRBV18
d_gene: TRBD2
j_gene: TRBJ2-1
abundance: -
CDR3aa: CASSPPGLAGFEQFF
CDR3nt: TGTGCCAGCTCACCACCAGGACTAGCGGGATTCGAGCAGTTCTTC

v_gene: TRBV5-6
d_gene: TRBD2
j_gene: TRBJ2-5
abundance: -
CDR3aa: CASSLGIAGGQETQYF
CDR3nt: TGTGCCAGCAGCTTGGGGATAGCGGGAGGACAAGAGACCCAGTACTTC

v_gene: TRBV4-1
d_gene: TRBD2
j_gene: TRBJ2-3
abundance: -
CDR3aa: CASRPHGAGGRTDTQYF
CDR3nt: TGCGCCAGCAGACCCCACGGAGCGGGAGGGCGCACAGATACGCAGTATTTT

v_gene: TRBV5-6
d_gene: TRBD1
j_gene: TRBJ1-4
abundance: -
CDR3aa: CASSLGSGQGRLNEKLFF
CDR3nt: TGTGCCAGCAGCTTGGGAAGTGGACAGGGGCGACTTAATGAAAAACTGTTTTTT

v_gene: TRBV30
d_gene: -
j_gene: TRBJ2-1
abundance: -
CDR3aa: CAWSTGNDEQFF
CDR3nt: TGTGCCTGGAGTACCGGGAACGATGAGCAGTTCTTC

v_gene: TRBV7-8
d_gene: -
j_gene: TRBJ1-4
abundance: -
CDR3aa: CASSLGPLGEKLFF
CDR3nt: TGTGCCAGCAGCTTAGGGCCCTTGGGCGAAAAACTGTTTTTT

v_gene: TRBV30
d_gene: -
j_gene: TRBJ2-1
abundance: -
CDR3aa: CAWSRGSGWDNEQFF
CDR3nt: TGTGCCTGGAGTCGGGGTAGCGGATGGGACAATGAGCAGTTCTTC

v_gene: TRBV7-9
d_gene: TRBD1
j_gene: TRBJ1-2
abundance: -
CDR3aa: CASSLAHGQGYGYTF
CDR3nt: TGTGCCAGCAGCTTAGCGCACGGACAGGGCTATGGCTACACCTTC

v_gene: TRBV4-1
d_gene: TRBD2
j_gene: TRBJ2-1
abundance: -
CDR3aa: CASSQEPPSGAYNEQFF
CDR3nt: TGCGCCAGCAGCCAAGAGCCCCCCAGCGGGGCCTACAATGAGCAGTTCTTC

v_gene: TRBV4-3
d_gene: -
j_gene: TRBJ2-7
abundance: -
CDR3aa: CASSQDRDNTYEQYF
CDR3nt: TGCGCCAGCAGCCAAGACCGGGACAACACCTACGAGCAGTACTTC